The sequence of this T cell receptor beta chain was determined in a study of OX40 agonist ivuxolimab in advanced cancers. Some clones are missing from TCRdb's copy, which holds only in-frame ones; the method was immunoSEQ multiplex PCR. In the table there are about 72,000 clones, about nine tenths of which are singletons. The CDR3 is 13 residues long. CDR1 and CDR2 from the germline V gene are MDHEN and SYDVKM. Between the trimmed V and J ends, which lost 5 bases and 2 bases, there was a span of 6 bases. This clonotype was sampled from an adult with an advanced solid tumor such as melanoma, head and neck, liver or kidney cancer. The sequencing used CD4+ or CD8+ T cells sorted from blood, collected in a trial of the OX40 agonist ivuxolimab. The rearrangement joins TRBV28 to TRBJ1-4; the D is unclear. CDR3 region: CASSDGTNEKLFF. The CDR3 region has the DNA TGTGCCAGCAGTGACGGGACTAATGAAAAACTGTTTTTT.